These T cell receptor beta chains were read from a single sample in a study of control samples from healthy donors and cancer patients. TCRdb's copy holds only in-frame clones and misses some; the assay was immunoSEQ multiplex PCR. The sample holds around 110,000 clones, 80% to 90% seen once. Sequencing used PBMCs. The receptors shown here come from a woman between 50 and 59 years old with colorectal cancer. Each CDR3 is given with its conserved first and last residue. The D gene is left open where the match is weak. Expanded clones are given a class, and other clones once, few, many or no size at all.

- TRBJ1-4 TRBD1 TRBV5-1 CASSSDRYNEKLFF TGCGCCAGCAGCTCGGACAGGTATAATGAAAAACTGTTTTTT
- TRBJ2-7 - TRBV5-1 CASSLGPEGAEYF TGCGCCAGCAGCTTGGGACCCGAAGGGGCGGAGTACTTC
- TRBJ2-3 - TRBV18 CASSYPTKGSLRTDTQYF TGTGCCAGCTCCTACCCTACCAAGGGCAGCCTTCGCACAGATACGCAGTATTTT
once TRBJ2-3 TRBD2 TRBV29-1 CSVPKLAGSTDTQYF TGCAGCGTGCCAAAACTAGCGGGTAGCACAGATACGCAGTATTTT
- TRBJ1-1 - TRBV5-4 CASSLDAGNTEAFF TGTGCCAGCAGCTTGGACGCAGGGAACACTGAAGCTTTCTTT
- TRBJ2-2 TRBD2 TRBV27 CASSTSGRSTGELFF TGTGCCAGCAGTACGAGCGGGAGGAGCACCGGGGAGCTGTTTTTT
- TRBJ2-7 - TRBV18 CASSPGLSYEQYF TGTGCCAGCTCCCCGGGACTTTCCTACGAGCAGTACTTC
few TRBJ1-2 - TRBV19 CASSRRASGYTF TGTGCCAGTAGTCGAAGGGCTAGCGGCTACACCTTC
- TRBJ2-7 TRBD2 TRBV6-6 CASSYTSGSYNEQYF TGTGCCAGCAGTTACACTAGCGGGAGCTATAACGAGCAGTACTTC
- TRBJ2-7 - TRBV7-9 CASTLTGTVNYEQYF TGTGCCAGCACCCTGACCGGGACCGTGAACTACGAGCAGTACTTC
- TRBJ2-5 - TRBV19 CATRKGKETQYF TGTGCCACCCGCAAGGGAAAAGAGACCCAGTACTTC
- TRBJ2-7 - TRBV27 CASRTPYEQYF TGTGCCAGCAGGACGCCCTACGAGCAGTACTTC
once TRBJ2-2 - TRBV5-1 CASSLSGAANTGELFF TGCGCCAGCAGCTTGTCAGGGGCTGCGAACACCGGGGAGCTGTTTTTT
- TRBJ1-3 - TRBV10-2 CASSEKGPYSGNTIYF TGCGCCAGCAGTGAAAAGGGGCCTTACTCTGGAAACACCATATATTTT
- TRBJ2-3 - TRBV3-1/TRBV3-2 CASSQGGRDTDTQYF TGTGCCAGCAGCCAAGGTGGAAGGGACACAGATACGCAGTATTTT
- TRBJ2-2 - TRBV11-2 CASSLVSVHTGELFF TGTGCCAGCAGCTTAGTATCGGTGCACACCGGGGAGCTGTTTTTT
- TRBJ2-2 - TRBV10-1 CASSGGRWPDTGELFF TGCGCCAGCAGTGGTGGGAGGTGGCCGGATACCGGGGAGCTGTTTTTT
once TRBJ2-2 - TRBV3-1/TRBV3-2 CASSLEDGELFF TGTGCCAGCAGCCTCGAGGACGGGGAGCTGTTTTTT
- TRBJ2-7 TRBD2 TRBV28 CASTTSGNPYEQYF TGTGCCAGCACAACTAGCGGGAATCCCTACGAGCAGTACTTC
- TRBJ1-1 - TRBV30 CAWSPRVATEAFF TGTGCCTGGAGTCCCAGGGTGGCCACTGAAGCTTTCTTT
- TRBJ1-6 - TRBV5-4 CASSLEGSSYNSPLHF TGTGCCAGCAGCTTGGAGGGTAGCTCCTATAATTCACCCCTCCACTTT
- TRBJ1-2 TRBD1 TRBV24-1 CATSDGGQGRDGYTF TGTGCCACCAGTGATGGCGGACAGGGGCGGGATGGCTACACCTTC
once TRBJ2-7 TRBD2 TRBV6-2/TRBV6-3 CASSSRLAGNEQYF TGTGCCAGCAGTAGTAGACTAGCGGGTAATGAGCAGTACTTC
- TRBJ2-1 - TRBV5-1 CASGQRELVDEQFF TGCGCCAGCGGGCAAAGGGAGTTAGTGGATGAGCAGTTCTTC
few TRBJ2-7 - TRBV2 CASSYTRIYEQYF TGTGCCAGCAGTTACACCAGGATCTACGAGCAGTACTTC
- TRBJ2-5 TRBD2 TRBV7-8 CASSLRRLADKETQYF TGTGCCAGCAGCTTAAGAAGACTAGCGGACAAAGAGACCCAGTACTTC
- TRBJ2-1 - TRBV6-4 CASSDQGLNNEQFF TGTGCCAGCAGTGACCAGGGGCTAAACAATGAGCAGTTCTTC
- TRBJ2-7 TRBD2 TRBV11-2 CASNSPTSGGYEQYF TGTGCCAGCAACTCCCCGACTAGCGGGGGCTACGAGCAGTACTTC
- TRBJ2-2 - TRBV9 CASSVDRIANTGELFF TGTGCCAGCAGCGTAGACCGCATCGCGAACACCGGGGAGCTGTTTTTT
- TRBJ1-1 TRBD1 TRBV15 CATRPNWDRDTEAFF TGTGCCACCAGGCCGAACTGGGACAGAGATACTGAAGCTTTCTTT
- TRBJ2-5 - TRBV29-1 CSARPSADSVETQYF TGCAGCGCTAGACCCTCGGCCGACAGCGTAGAGACCCAGTACTTC
- TRBJ2-1 - TRBV7-9 CASLSRRDSYNEQFF TGTGCCAGCCTATCCCGGCGGGATTCCTACAATGAGCAGTTCTTC
- TRBJ1-1 - TRBV5-1 CASSLEPELMDTEAFF TGCGCCAGCAGCTTGGAGCCAGAATTAATGGACACTGAAGCTTTCTTT
- TRBJ1-1 TRBD1 TRBV10-3 CAISGDRGQAFF TGTGCCATCAGTGGCGACAGGGGGCAAGCTTTCTTT
few TRBJ2-1 TRBD2 TRBV3-1/TRBV3-2 CASSRTSGGEQFF TGTGCCAGCAGCCGGACTAGCGGGGGGGAGCAGTTCTTC
few TRBJ1-2 - TRBV7-9 CASGIANNYGYTF TGTGCCAGCGGCATAGCTAATAACTATGGCTACACCTTC
- TRBJ1-2 - TRBV5-5 CASSLEVTGYTF TGTGCCAGCAGCTTGGAGGTTACTGGCTACACCTTC
- TRBJ2-7 - TRBV5-6 CASSPKMGRAHEQYF TGTGCCAGCAGCCCAAAAATGGGCAGGGCACACGAGCAGTACTTC
- TRBJ2-5 - TRBV6-5 CASSYSYSSGETQYF TGTGCCAGCAGTTACTCGTACAGCTCGGGAGAGACCCAGTACTTC
- TRBJ1-1 - TRBV27 CASGTGGTEAFF TGTGCCAGCGGGACGGGGGGCACTGAAGCTTTCTTT
- TRBJ2-5 TRBD1 TRBV5-1 CASSLAEDRGRETQYF TGCGCCAGCAGCTTGGCCGAGGACAGGGGGCGAGAGACCCAGTACTTC
- TRBJ1-5 TRBD1 TRBV15 CATSTTGVRPQHF TGTGCCACCAGCACAACAGGGGTACGGCCCCAGCATTTT
- TRBJ2-5 TRBD1 TRBV27 CASSLLGGAGTQYF TGTGCCAGCAGTTTATTAGGGGGCGCGGGGACCCAGTACTTC
- TRBJ2-2 TRBD1 TRBV19 CASSTPRQGTGELFF TGTGCCAGTAGTACCCCTAGACAGGGGACCGGGGAGCTGTTTTTT